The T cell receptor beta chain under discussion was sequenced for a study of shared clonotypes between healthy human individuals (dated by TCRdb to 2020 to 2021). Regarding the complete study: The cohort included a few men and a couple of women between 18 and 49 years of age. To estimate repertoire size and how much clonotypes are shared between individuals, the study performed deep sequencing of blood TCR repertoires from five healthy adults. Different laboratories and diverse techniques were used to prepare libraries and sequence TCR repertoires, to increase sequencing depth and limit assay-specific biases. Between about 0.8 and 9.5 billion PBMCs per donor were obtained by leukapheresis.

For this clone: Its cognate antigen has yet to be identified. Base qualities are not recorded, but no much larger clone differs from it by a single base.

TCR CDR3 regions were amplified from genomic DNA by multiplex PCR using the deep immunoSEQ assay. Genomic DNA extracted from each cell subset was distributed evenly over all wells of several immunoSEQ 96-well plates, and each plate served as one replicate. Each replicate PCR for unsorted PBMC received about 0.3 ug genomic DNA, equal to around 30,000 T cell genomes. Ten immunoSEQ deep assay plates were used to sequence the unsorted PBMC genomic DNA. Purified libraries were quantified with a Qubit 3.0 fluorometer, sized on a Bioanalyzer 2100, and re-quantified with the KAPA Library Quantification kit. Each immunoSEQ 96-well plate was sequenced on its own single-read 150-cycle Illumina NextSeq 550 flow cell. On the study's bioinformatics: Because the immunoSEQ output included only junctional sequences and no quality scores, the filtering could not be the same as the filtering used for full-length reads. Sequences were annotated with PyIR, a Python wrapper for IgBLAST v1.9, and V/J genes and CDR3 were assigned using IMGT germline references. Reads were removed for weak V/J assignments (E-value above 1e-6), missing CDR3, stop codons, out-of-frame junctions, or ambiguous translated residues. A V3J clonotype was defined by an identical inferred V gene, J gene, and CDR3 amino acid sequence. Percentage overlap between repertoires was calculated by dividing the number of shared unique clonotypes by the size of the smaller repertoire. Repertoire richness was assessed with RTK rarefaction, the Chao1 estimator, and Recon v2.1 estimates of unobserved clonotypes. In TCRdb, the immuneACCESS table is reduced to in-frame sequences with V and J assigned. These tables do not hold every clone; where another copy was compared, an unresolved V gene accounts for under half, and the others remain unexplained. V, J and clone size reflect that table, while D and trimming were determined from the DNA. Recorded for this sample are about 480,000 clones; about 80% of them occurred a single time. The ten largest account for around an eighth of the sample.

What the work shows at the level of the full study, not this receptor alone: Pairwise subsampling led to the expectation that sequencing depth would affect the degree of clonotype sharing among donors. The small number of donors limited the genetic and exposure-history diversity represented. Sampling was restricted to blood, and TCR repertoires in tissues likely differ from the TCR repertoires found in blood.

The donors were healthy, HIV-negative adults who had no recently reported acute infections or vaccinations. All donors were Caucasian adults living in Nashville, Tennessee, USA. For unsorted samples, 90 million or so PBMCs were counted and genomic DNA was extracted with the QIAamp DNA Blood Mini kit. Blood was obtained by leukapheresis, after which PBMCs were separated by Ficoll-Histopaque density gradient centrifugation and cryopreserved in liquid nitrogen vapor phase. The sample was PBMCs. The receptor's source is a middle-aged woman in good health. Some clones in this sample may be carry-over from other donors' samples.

The DNA is TGTGCCAGCAGAGCCAAGAGGGCTAGCGGGACCACAGATACGCAGTATTTT. Its translation is CASRAKRASGTTDTQYF. The rearrangement combines TRBV2 with TRBJ2-3; 9 nucleotides in the junction match TRBD2. The CDR3 contains 17 residues, cysteine and phenylalanine counted. Only CDR3 DNA remains: 51 bases, in frame from the first base. CDR1 and CDR2 (SNHLY, FYNNEI) derive from the germline V gene. At the junction V is shortened by 6 bases and J by 2 bases; bases outside the gene matches: 12.